The clone carrying this TCR beta chain turned up a few times. The antigen is undetermined. This sample is part of a study of T-cell memory formation after mild COVID-19. One entry per CDR3 protein results from TCRdb running MiXCR on the 5' RACE reads. The sample comprises a few hundred thousand distinct CDR3 sequences, roughly 17% of which are singletons, and about 21% rests with the top ten. With 5 bases removed from V and 0 bases from J, the gap between germline ends came to 11 bases. The CDR3 contains 14 residues. Germline assignment: CDR1 SGHTA and CDR2 FQGTGA. General observations from the study: That cross-reactive memory joined was suggested by some responding clones appearing in pre-infection memory. Clones that got smaller from day 15 to 85 had even CD4/CD8, while clones growing later tipped toward CD4+.

The genes are TRBV7-3 and TRBJ2-7; tentative D call: TRBD2 (6 bases). Sequencing input: PBMCs or a T cell subset sorted from them (not recorded which). The receptor's source is a man aged 18 to 30 who had mild COVID-19 (a few samples of this study predate the infection). Cell type and time point are not known. CDR3 region: CASSAGSDSYEQYF. The CDR3 nucleotides are TGTGCCAGCAGCGCGGGATCTGACTCCTACGAGCAGTACTTC.